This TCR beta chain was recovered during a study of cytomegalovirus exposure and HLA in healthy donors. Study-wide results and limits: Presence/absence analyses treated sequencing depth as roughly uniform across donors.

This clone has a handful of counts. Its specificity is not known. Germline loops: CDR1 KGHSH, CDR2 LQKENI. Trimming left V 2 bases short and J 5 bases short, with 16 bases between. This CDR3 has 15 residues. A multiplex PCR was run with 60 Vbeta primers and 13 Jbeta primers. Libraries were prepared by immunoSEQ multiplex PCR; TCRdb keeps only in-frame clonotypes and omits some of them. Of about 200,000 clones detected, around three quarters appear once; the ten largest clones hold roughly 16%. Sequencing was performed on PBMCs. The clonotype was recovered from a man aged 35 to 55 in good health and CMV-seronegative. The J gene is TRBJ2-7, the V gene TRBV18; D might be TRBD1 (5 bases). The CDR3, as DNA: TGTGCCAGCTCACCAAAAAGGGGCGCGATCAACGAGCAGTACTTC. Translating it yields CASSPKRGAINEQYF. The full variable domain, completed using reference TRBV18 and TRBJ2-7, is NAGVMQNPRHLVRRRGQEARLRCSPMKGHSHVYWYRQLPEEGLKFMVYLQKENIIDESGMPKERFSAEFPKEGPSILRIQQVVRGDSAAYFCASSPKRGAINEQYFGPGTRLTVT.